This is a list of T cell receptor beta chains from one sample in a study of T cell repertoires in cytomegalovirus infection. TCRdb re-called the reads through MiXCR, storing one row per CDR3 protein. The sample has 680,000 or so distinct CDR3 sequences, 35% seen once; the top ten hold 2.5% to 3.5%. Source material: PBMCs. Source of these receptors: a human donor in good health (CMV status not recorded). Some clones in this sample may be carry-over from other donors' samples. CDR3s include the opening cysteine and the closing phenylalanine or tryptophan. The order of the fields is clone size, V gene, D gene, J gene, CDR3 protein, CDR3 DNA. The D gene is left open where the match is weak. Part of the rows lack a size; the others show once, few, many or a class for expanded clones.

abundance: NA; v_gene: TRBV12-3/TRBV12-4; d_gene: TRBD1; j_gene: TRBJ1-1; CDR3aa: CASSLTQGASTEAFF; CDR3nt: TGTGCCAGCAGTTTGACGCAGGGGGCGAGCACTGAAGCTTTCTTT
abundance: NA; v_gene: TRBV9; d_gene: NA; j_gene: TRBJ2-1; CDR3aa: CASSVDLWVEQFF; CDR3nt: TGTGCCAGCAGCGTAGACTTGTGGGTCGAGCAGTTCTTC
abundance: many; v_gene: TRBV25-1; d_gene: NA; j_gene: TRBJ2-7; CDR3aa: CASSESGRTYEQYF; CDR3nt: TGTGCCAGCAGTGAATCCGGACGGACCTACGAGCAGTACTTC
abundance: NA; v_gene: TRBV20-1; d_gene: NA; j_gene: TRBJ1-2; CDR3aa: CSARAGPGSFGGGYTF; CDR3nt: TGCAGTGCTAGGGCTGGACCCGGGTCGTTCGGGGGTGGCTACACCTTC
abundance: few; v_gene: TRBV15; d_gene: TRBD1; j_gene: TRBJ1-5; CDR3aa: CATSRVPDRVQPQHF; CDR3nt: TGTGCCACCAGCCGAGTTCCGGACAGGGTTCAGCCCCAGCATTTT
abundance: few; v_gene: TRBV6-1; d_gene: NA; j_gene: TRBJ2-6; CDR3aa: CASRRQAASGANVLTF; CDR3nt: TGTGCCAGCAGAAGACAGGCGGCATCTGGGGCCAACGTCCTGACTTTC
abundance: few; v_gene: TRBV12-3/TRBV12-4; d_gene: TRBD1; j_gene: TRBJ2-7; CDR3aa: CASSGTADYEQYF; CDR3nt: TGTGCCAGCAGTGGGACAGCAGACTACGAGCAGTACTTC
abundance: NA; v_gene: TRBV20-1; d_gene: NA; j_gene: TRBJ2-2; CDR3aa: CSARDPFSTTNTGELFF; CDR3nt: TGCAGTGCTAGAGATCCGTTTAGTACCACGAACACCGGGGAGCTGTTTTTT
abundance: many; v_gene: TRBV7-2; d_gene: TRBD2; j_gene: TRBJ2-3; CDR3aa: CASSLRPQAGGLTDTQYF; CDR3nt: TGTGCCAGCAGCTTACGCCCGCAAGCGGGGGGGCTCACAGATACGCAGTATTTT
abundance: NA; v_gene: TRBV10-3; d_gene: NA; j_gene: TRBJ2-5; CDR3aa: CAISGTLQETQYF; CDR3nt: TGTGCCATCAGTGGGACGTTGCAAGAGACCCAGTACTTC
abundance: many; v_gene: TRBV7-2; d_gene: NA; j_gene: TRBJ2-3; CDR3aa: CASSRLSGTQYF; CDR3nt: TGTGCCAGCAGCCGCCTTTCGGGAACGCAGTATTTT
abundance: NA; v_gene: TRBV12-3/TRBV12-4; d_gene: TRBD2; j_gene: TRBJ2-7; CDR3aa: CASSFRLADYEQYF; CDR3nt: TGTGCCAGCAGTTTTCGGCTAGCGGACTACGAGCAGTACTTC
abundance: NA; v_gene: TRBV2; d_gene: TRBD2; j_gene: TRBJ2-1; CDR3aa: CASRTAVGSGRAVYGNEQFF; CDR3nt: TGTGCCAGCAGGACGGCCGTCGGTAGCGGGAGGGCCGTGTATGGCAATGAGCAGTTCTTC
abundance: NA; v_gene: TRBV7-2; d_gene: NA; j_gene: TRBJ1-5; CDR3aa: CASSFRSSNQPQHF; CDR3nt: TGTGCCAGCAGCTTTCGGAGTAGCAATCAGCCCCAGCATTTT
abundance: many; v_gene: TRBV4-1; d_gene: NA; j_gene: TRBJ1-2; CDR3aa: CASSQGGAHYGYTF; CDR3nt: TGCGCCAGCAGCCAAGGGGGGGCCCACTATGGCTACACCTTC
abundance: many; v_gene: TRBV6-5; d_gene: NA; j_gene: TRBJ1-2; CDR3aa: CASSYSRANKDGYTF; CDR3nt: TGTGCCAGCAGTTACTCTCGAGCAAACAAGGATGGCTACACCTTC
abundance: many; v_gene: TRBV7-8; d_gene: TRBD2; j_gene: TRBJ2-1; CDR3aa: CASSLRLAAYNEQFF; CDR3nt: TGTGCCAGCAGCCTCCGACTAGCGGCCTACAATGAGCAGTTCTTC
abundance: NA; v_gene: TRBV28; d_gene: TRBD1; j_gene: TRBJ1-1; CDR3aa: CASSLPYSTGGTEAFF; CDR3nt: TGTGCCAGCAGTTTACCCTATTCGACAGGGGGCACTGAAGCTTTCTTT
abundance: many; v_gene: TRBV6-1; d_gene: NA; j_gene: TRBJ2-1; CDR3aa: CASSPPPGRGSSYNEQFF; CDR3nt: TGTGCCAGCAGTCCTCCCCCGGGACGGGGAAGCTCCTACAATGAGCAGTTCTTC
abundance: few; v_gene: TRBV5-6; d_gene: NA; j_gene: TRBJ1-5; CDR3aa: CASSWGGGISNQPQHF; CDR3nt: TGTGCCAGCAGCTGGGGGGGAGGGATCAGCAATCAGCCCCAGCATTTT
abundance: many; v_gene: TRBV2; d_gene: TRBD1; j_gene: TRBJ1-1; CDR3aa: CASSDRTGNTEAFF; CDR3nt: TGTGCCAGCAGTGACCGGACAGGGAACACTGAAGCTTTCTTT
abundance: NA; v_gene: TRBV19; d_gene: NA; j_gene: TRBJ1-2; CDR3aa: CASSTSDLYYGYTF; CDR3nt: TGTGCCAGTAGTACTTCGGATCTTTACTATGGCTACACCTTC
abundance: NA; v_gene: TRBV11-2; d_gene: NA; j_gene: TRBJ1-4; CDR3aa: CASSLFFFGGANEKLFF; CDR3nt: TGTGCCAGCAGCTTATTTTTCTTCGGTGGTGCTAATGAAAAACTGTTTTTT
abundance: few; v_gene: TRBV12-3/TRBV12-4; d_gene: NA; j_gene: TRBJ2-7; CDR3aa: CASSFEVGEQYF; CDR3nt: TGTGCCAGCAGTTTCGAGGTGGGCGAGCAGTACTTC
abundance: few; v_gene: TRBV11-2; d_gene: TRBD1; j_gene: TRBJ1-5; CDR3aa: CASSPSRGEQPQHF; CDR3nt: TGTGCCAGCAGCCCCTCCAGGGGGGAACAGCCCCAGCATTTT
abundance: NA; v_gene: TRBV5-5; d_gene: NA; j_gene: TRBJ1-5; CDR3aa: CASSLVGDYSNQPQHF; CDR3nt: TGTGCCAGCAGCTTGGTGGGGGATTATAGCAATCAGCCCCAGCATTTT
abundance: NA; v_gene: TRBV11-2; d_gene: NA; j_gene: TRBJ1-2; CDR3aa: CASSLDERSYGYTF; CDR3nt: TGTGCCAGCAGCTTAGATGAACGGAGCTATGGCTACACCTTC
abundance: NA; v_gene: TRBV3-1; d_gene: TRBD2; j_gene: TRBJ2-3; CDR3aa: CASSQSGGRNTQYF; CDR3nt: TGTGCCAGCAGCCAAAGCGGGGGGCGGAATACGCAGTATTTT
abundance: few; v_gene: TRBV11-3; d_gene: NA; j_gene: TRBJ2-3; CDR3aa: CASSSSTGFTDTQYF; CDR3nt: TGTGCCAGCAGCAGTTCCACAGGGTTCACAGATACGCAGTATTTT
abundance: NA; v_gene: TRBV12-3/TRBV12-4; d_gene: NA; j_gene: TRBJ1-2; CDR3aa: CASSLPLYGYTF; CDR3nt: TGTGCCAGCAGTTTACCTCTCTATGGCTACACCTTC
abundance: NA; v_gene: TRBV24-1; d_gene: TRBD1; j_gene: TRBJ1-5; CDR3aa: CATSDRTGDNQPQHF; CDR3nt: TGTGCCACCAGTGACCGGACAGGGGATAATCAGCCCCAGCATTTT
abundance: few; v_gene: TRBV12-3/TRBV12-4; d_gene: NA; j_gene: TRBJ1-1; CDR3aa: CASSLLQGLNTEAFF; CDR3nt: TGTGCCAGCAGTTTATTACAGGGACTGAACACTGAAGCTTTCTTT
abundance: NA; v_gene: TRBV7-2; d_gene: TRBD2; j_gene: TRBJ2-1; CDR3aa: CASSLLLSGRGDEQFF; CDR3nt: TGTGCCAGCAGCTTGCTCCTTAGCGGGAGGGGCGATGAGCAGTTCTTC
abundance: NA; v_gene: TRBV11-3; d_gene: NA; j_gene: TRBJ1-1; CDR3aa: CASSLGGTNPEAFF; CDR3nt: TGTGCCAGCAGCTTAGGGGGCACTAACCCCGAAGCTTTCTTT
abundance: NA; v_gene: TRBV6-1; d_gene: NA; j_gene: TRBJ2-5; CDR3aa: CASRFPWETQYF; CDR3nt: TGTGCCAGCAGATTCCCTTGGGAGACCCAGTACTTC
abundance: NA; v_gene: TRBV6-5; d_gene: NA; j_gene: TRBJ2-6; CDR3aa: CASSYSQVELAGANVLTF; CDR3nt: TGTGCCAGCAGTTACTCGCAGGTTGAGCTGGCTGGGGCCAACGTCCTGACTTTC
abundance: NA; v_gene: TRBV12-3/TRBV12-4; d_gene: NA; j_gene: TRBJ1-6; CDR3aa: CASSLSTGPARDNSPLHF; CDR3nt: TGTGCCAGCAGTTTATCGACAGGCCCAGCTAGGGATAATTCACCCCTCCACTTT
abundance: few; v_gene: TRBV6-6; d_gene: TRBD2; j_gene: TRBJ2-7; CDR3aa: CASRSGTSSYEQYF; CDR3nt: TGTGCCAGCAGGTCCGGGACTAGCAGCTACGAGCAGTACTTC
abundance: NA; v_gene: TRBV20-1; d_gene: NA; j_gene: TRBJ1-1; CDR3aa: CSARDGRARPIEAFF; CDR3nt: TGCAGTGCTAGAGATGGAAGGGCGAGACCTATTGAAGCTTTCTTT
abundance: many; v_gene: TRBV7-2; d_gene: TRBD2; j_gene: TRBJ2-3; CDR3aa: CASSSVTSDTQYF; CDR3nt: TGTGCCAGCAGCTCCGTGACTAGCGATACGCAGTATTTT
abundance: NA; v_gene: TRBV5-1; d_gene: NA; j_gene: TRBJ2-1; CDR3aa: CASSLLDGGMKFF; CDR3nt: TGCGCCAGCAGCCTCCTGGACGGAGGGATGAAGTTCTTC
abundance: few; v_gene: TRBV7-9; d_gene: NA; j_gene: TRBJ2-7; CDR3aa: CASSRADEQYF; CDR3nt: TGTGCCAGCAGTCGTGCGGACGAGCAGTACTTC
abundance: NA; v_gene: TRBV6-5; d_gene: NA; j_gene: TRBJ2-7; CDR3aa: CASSYRLNAAYEQYF; CDR3nt: TGTGCCAGCAGTTACCGGCTCAACGCCGCCTACGAGCAGTACTTC
abundance: many; v_gene: TRBV6-5; d_gene: NA; j_gene: TRBJ2-1; CDR3aa: CASSYTGSSYNEQFF; CDR3nt: TGTGCCAGCAGTTATACAGGAAGCTCCTACAATGAGCAGTTCTTC
abundance: many; v_gene: TRBV7-2; d_gene: NA; j_gene: TRBJ2-4; CDR3aa: CASSLTRQLNIQYF; CDR3nt: TGTGCCAGCAGCTTAACTCGACAGTTAAACATTCAGTACTTC
abundance: NA; v_gene: TRBV10-3; d_gene: TRBD2; j_gene: TRBJ2-7; CDR3aa: CAISESTSWYEQYF; CDR3nt: TGTGCCATCAGTGAGTCGACTAGCTGGTACGAGCAGTACTTC
abundance: few; v_gene: TRBV4-2; d_gene: TRBD1; j_gene: TRBJ1-1; CDR3aa: CASSRDRALNTEAFF; CDR3nt: TGTGCCAGCAGCCGGGACAGGGCCCTGAACACTGAAGCTTTCTTT
abundance: NA; v_gene: TRBV12-3/TRBV12-4; d_gene: NA; j_gene: TRBJ1-3; CDR3aa: CASSLPRGSGNTIYF; CDR3nt: TGTGCCAGCAGTCTTCCTAGGGGCTCTGGAAACACCATATATTTT
abundance: NA; v_gene: TRBV6-5; d_gene: TRBD2; j_gene: TRBJ2-1; CDR3aa: CASSYRLAGDEQFF; CDR3nt: TGTGCCAGCAGTTACAGGCTAGCGGGAGATGAGCAGTTCTTC
abundance: few; v_gene: TRBV28; d_gene: NA; j_gene: TRBJ2-1; CDR3aa: CASSSSRRYNEQFF; CDR3nt: TGTGCCAGCAGCAGCTCCAGGCGCTACAATGAGCAGTTCTTC
abundance: many; v_gene: TRBV7-2; d_gene: NA; j_gene: TRBJ2-1; CDR3aa: CASSLTGSSYNEQFF; CDR3nt: TGTGCCAGCAGCCTTACAGGGAGCTCCTACAATGAGCAGTTCTTC
abundance: many; v_gene: TRBV7-2; d_gene: TRBD1; j_gene: TRBJ2-7; CDR3aa: CASSSAPGQGYREQYF; CDR3nt: TGTGCCAGCAGCTCAGCCCCGGGACAGGGCTATAGAGAGCAGTACTTC
abundance: few; v_gene: TRBV5-5; d_gene: NA; j_gene: TRBJ1-2; CDR3aa: CASSPQLEGYTF; CDR3nt: TGTGCCAGCAGCCCCCAGTTAGAGGGCTACACCTTC
abundance: NA; v_gene: TRBV29-1; d_gene: NA; j_gene: TRBJ1-3; CDR3aa: CSVVLDRAGNTIYF; CDR3nt: TGCAGCGTTGTTTTGGACAGAGCTGGAAACACCATATATTTT
abundance: NA; v_gene: TRBV2; d_gene: TRBD1; j_gene: TRBJ2-5; CDR3aa: CASSGQGRYQETQYF; CDR3nt: TGTGCCAGCAGCGGACAGGGGAGGTACCAAGAGACCCAGTACTTC
abundance: few; v_gene: TRBV28; d_gene: NA; j_gene: TRBJ1-2; CDR3aa: CASSSPRRGYGYTF; CDR3nt: TGTGCCAGCAGTTCTCCACGGAGAGGCTATGGCTACACCTTC
abundance: NA; v_gene: TRBV20-1; d_gene: NA; j_gene: TRBJ2-5; CDR3aa: CSARDTGLGYQETQYF; CDR3nt: TGCAGTGCTAGAGATACGGGGCTGGGGTACCAAGAGACCCAGTACTTC
abundance: few; v_gene: TRBV7-6; d_gene: TRBD1; j_gene: TRBJ1-4; CDR3aa: CASSREQGFNEKLFF; CDR3nt: TGTGCCAGCAGCCGGGAACAGGGGTTTAATGAAAAACTGTTTTTT
abundance: NA; v_gene: TRBV6-2/TRBV6-3; d_gene: NA; j_gene: TRBJ1-2; CDR3aa: CARSYYPARQGYTF; CDR3nt: TGTGCCCGCAGTTACTACCCGGCCCGACAGGGCTACACCTTC